This section outlines one TCR beta chain sequence together with its context. The germline V and J ends were trimmed by 5 bases and 1 base, with 12 bases remaining between them. The CDR3 consists of 15 residues. Germline CDR1 MNHNY, CDR2 SVGAGI (reference sequence). The sample belongs to a study of PD-1 blockade in classical Hodgkin lymphoma. Turning to the study itself: Intravenous nivolumab at 3 mg/kg was given to patients every 2 weeks.

With no exception, relapse followed autologous stem cell transplantation in all patients, and brentuximab vedotin exposure varied. This table comes from immunoSEQ multiplex PCR, and its TCRdb copy is limited to in-frame clones, with some not included. This table has 19,000 or so clones, approximately 72% appearing once. J is TRBJ1-5 and V is TRBV6-6; D gene ambiguous. Sequencing used peripheral blood mononuclear cells (PBMCs), obtained at baseline. This sequence was found in a human donor with classical Hodgkin lymphoma. The DNA for the CDR3 is TGTGCCAGCAGTCCCGGTGGAGTAAGCAATCAGCCCCAGCATTTT. The encoded protein is CASSPGGVSNQPQHF.